The following is a T cell receptor beta chain sequence with its context. Its antigen is still unknown. The data originate from a study of blood T cells in healthy people across ages. This CDR3 comprises 11 residues. Germline CDR1 reads DFQATT; CDR2 reads SNEGSKA (reference sequence). V dropped 4 bases and J dropped 3 bases, with 6 bases sitting between them. Whole-study results and caveats: In the absence of known donor CMV status, changes in expanded clonotypes were possibly confounded.

A second PCR, run for roughly 7 to 11 cycles, used a sample-barcoded 5' primer plus a J-beta primer mix. TCRdb itself ran the 5' RACE reads through MiXCR, one entry per CDR3 protein. The sample includes over 700,000 distinct CDR3 sequences, around a quarter of them seen just once. These sequences were also reported in another study, on T cells of mothers and their children. From that report: Material was donated by three healthy Caucasian mothers and their six children. The second PCR's M1S primer added sample barcodes and 2-4 random nucleotides.

This chain uses TRBV20-1 with TRBJ1-1; D remains ambiguous. The source material was blood. The origin of this receptor is a boy aged 5-17 years in good health. CDR3 in DNA: TGCAGTGCTACGGCGGACACTGAAGCTTTCTTT. Protein product: CSATADTEAFF.